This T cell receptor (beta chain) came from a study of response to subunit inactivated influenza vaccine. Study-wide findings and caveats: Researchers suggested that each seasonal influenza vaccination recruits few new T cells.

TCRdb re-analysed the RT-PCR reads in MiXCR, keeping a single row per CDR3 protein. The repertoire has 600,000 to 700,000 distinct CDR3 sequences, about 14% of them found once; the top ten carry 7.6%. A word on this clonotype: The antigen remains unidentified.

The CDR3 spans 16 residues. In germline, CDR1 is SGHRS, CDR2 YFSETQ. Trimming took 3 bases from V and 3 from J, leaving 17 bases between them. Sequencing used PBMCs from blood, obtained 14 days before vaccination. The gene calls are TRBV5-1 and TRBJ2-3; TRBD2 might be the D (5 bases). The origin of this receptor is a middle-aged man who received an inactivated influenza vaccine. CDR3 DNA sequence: TGCGCCAGCAGCTCTCTACCGGGGTATCAAACAGATACGCAGTATTTT. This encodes CASSSLPGYQTDTQYF.